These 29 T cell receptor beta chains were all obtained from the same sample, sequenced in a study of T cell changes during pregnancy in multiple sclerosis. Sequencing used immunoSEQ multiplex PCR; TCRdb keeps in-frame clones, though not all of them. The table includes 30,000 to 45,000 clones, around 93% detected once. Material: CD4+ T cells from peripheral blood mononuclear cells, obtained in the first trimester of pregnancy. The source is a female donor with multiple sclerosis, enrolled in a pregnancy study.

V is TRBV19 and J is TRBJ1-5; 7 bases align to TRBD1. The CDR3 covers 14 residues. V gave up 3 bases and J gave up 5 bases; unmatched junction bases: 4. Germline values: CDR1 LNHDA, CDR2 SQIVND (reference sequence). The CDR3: CASSIRTGDQPQHF. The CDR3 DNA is TGTGCCAGTAGTATTAGAACAGGGGATCAGCCCCAGCATTTT.

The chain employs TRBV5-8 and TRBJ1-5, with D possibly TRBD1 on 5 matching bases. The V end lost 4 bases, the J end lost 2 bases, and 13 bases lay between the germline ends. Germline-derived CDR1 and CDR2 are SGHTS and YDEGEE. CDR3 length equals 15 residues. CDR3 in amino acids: CASSPGVTGNQPQHF. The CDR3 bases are TGTGCCAGCAGCCCGGGGGTTACGGGCAATCAGCCCCAGCATTTT.

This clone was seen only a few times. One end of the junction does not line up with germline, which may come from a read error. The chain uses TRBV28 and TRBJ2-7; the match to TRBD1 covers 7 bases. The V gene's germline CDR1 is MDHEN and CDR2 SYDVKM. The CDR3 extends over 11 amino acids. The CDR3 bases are TGTGCCAGCAGTTTATGGGGGACAGTCTCCTTC. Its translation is CASSLWGTVSF.

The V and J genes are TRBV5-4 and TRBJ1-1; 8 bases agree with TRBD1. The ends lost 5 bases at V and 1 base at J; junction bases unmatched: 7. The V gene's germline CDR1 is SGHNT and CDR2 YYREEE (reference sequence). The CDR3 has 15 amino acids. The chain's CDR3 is CASSFPGTGNTEAFF. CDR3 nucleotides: TGTGCCAGCAGTTTCCCCGGGACAGGGAACACTGAAGCTTTCTTT.

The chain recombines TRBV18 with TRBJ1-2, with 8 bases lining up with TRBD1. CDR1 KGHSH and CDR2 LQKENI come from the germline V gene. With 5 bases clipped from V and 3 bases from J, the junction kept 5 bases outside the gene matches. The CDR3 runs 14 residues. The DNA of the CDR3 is TGTGCCAGCTCAGCTGGACAGGGAGACTATGGCTACACCTTC. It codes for CASSAGQGDYGYTF.

The CDR3 protein is CASSPRWGSGRAYENEQFF. CDR3 bases: TGTGCCAGCAGCCCACGTTGGGGTAGCGGGAGGGCCTATGAGAATGAGCAGTTCTTC. The V call is TRBV14, the J call TRBJ2-1; 11 bases map to TRBD2. With 4 bases clipped from V and 7 bases from J, the junction kept 18 bases outside the gene matches. This CDR3 region has 19 residues. CDR1 and CDR2 from the germline V gene are SGHDN and FVKESK.

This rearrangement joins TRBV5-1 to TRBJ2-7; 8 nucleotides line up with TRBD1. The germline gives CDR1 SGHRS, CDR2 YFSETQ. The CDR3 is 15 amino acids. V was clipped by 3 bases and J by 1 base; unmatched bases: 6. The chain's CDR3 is CASSSTGTGSYEQYF. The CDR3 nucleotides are TGCGCCAGCAGCTCCACCGGGACAGGTTCCTACGAGCAGTACTTC.

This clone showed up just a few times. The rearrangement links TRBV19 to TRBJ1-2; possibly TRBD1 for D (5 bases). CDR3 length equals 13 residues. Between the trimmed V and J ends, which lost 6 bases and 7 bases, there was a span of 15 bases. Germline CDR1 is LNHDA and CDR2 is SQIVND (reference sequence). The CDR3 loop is CASRQSAGFGYTF. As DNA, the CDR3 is TGTGCCAGTAGGCAATCGGCAGGGTTTGGCTACACCTTC.

CDR3: CASSWSSGGYNEQFF. The CDR3 nucleotides read TGCGCCAGCAGCTGGTCTAGCGGGGGGTACAATGAGCAGTTCTTC. The J gene is TRBJ2-1, the V gene TRBV5-1; the match to TRBD2 covers 11 bases. Trimming at V came to 3 bases and at J to 4 bases, leaving 3 bases not matched to a gene. This CDR3 has 15 residues. Germline CDR1 and CDR2: SGHRS and YFSETQ.

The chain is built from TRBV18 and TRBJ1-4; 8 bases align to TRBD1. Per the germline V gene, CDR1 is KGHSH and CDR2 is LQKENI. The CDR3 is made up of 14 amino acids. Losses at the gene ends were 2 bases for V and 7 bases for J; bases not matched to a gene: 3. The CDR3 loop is CASSPGTGGEKLFF. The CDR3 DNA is TGTGCCAGCTCACCAGGAACAGGGGGTGAAAAACTGTTTTTT.

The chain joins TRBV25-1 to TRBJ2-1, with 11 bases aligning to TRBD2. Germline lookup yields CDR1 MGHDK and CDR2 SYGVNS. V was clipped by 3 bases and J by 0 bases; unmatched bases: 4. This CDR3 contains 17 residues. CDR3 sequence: CASSEVTSGSSYNEQFF. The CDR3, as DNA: TGTGCCAGCAGTGAGGTAACTAGCGGGAGCTCCTACAATGAGCAGTTCTTC.

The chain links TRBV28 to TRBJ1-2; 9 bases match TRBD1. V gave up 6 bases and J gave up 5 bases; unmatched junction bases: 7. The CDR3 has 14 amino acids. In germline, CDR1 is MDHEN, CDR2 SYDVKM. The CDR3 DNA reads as TGTGCCAGCAGCCCCGGGACAGGGAGGTATGGCTACACCTTC. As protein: CASSPGTGRYGYTF.

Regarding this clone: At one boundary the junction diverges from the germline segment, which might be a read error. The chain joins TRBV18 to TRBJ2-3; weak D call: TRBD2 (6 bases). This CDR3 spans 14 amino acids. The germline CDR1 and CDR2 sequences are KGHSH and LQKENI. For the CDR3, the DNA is TGTGCCAGCTCATCCAGCGGGCAGCTGGGAACGCAGTTTTTT. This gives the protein CASSSSGQLGTQFF.

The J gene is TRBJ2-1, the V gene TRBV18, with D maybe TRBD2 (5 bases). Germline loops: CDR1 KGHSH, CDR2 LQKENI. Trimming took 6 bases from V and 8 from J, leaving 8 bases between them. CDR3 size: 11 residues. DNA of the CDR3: TGTGCCAGCTCCCCGGGGTATGAGCAGTTCTTC. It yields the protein CASSPGYEQFF.

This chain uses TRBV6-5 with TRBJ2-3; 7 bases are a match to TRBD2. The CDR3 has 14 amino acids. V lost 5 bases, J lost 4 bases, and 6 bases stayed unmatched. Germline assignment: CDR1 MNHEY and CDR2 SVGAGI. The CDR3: CASSPSGWADTQYF. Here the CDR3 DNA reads TGTGCCAGCAGTCCTAGCGGTTGGGCAGATACGCAGTATTTT.

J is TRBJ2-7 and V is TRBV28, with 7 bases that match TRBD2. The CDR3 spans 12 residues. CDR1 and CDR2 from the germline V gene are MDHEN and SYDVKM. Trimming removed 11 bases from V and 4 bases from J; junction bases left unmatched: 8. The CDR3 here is CASGEGKYEQYF. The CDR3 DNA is TGTGCCTCGGGGGAGGGGAAGTACGAGCAGTACTTC.

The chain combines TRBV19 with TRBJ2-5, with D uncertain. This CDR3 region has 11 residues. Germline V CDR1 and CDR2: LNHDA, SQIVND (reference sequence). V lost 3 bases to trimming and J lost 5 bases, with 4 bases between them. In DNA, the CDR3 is TGTGCCAGTAGTATGGAGGAGACCCAGTACTTC. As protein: CASSMEETQYF.

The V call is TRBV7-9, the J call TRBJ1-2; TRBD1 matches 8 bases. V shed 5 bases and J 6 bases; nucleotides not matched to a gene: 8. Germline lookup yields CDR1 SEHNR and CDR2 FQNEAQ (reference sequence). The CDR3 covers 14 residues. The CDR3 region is CASSPKDRADGYTF. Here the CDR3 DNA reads TGTGCCAGCAGCCCCAAGGACAGGGCGGATGGCTACACCTTC.

CDR3 amino acids: CASSRGGSYSYEQYF. CDR3 coding DNA: TGTGCCAGCAGCCGAGGGGGCAGCTACTCCTACGAGCAGTACTTC. This chain connects TRBV7-9 to TRBJ2-7; 7 bases match TRBD1. The CDR3 contains 15 residues. Germline CDR1 is SEHNR and CDR2 is FQNEAQ (reference sequence). The J segment lost 0 bases and the V segment lost 5 bases, leaving 7 bases of the junction unmatched.

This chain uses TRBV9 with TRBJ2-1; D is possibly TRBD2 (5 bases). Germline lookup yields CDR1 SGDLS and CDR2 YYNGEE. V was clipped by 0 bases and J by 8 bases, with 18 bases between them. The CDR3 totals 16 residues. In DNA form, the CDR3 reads TGTGCCAGCAGCGTAGGTGGACTGGACTTGTCACATGAGCAGTTCTTC. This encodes CASSVGGLDLSHEQFF.

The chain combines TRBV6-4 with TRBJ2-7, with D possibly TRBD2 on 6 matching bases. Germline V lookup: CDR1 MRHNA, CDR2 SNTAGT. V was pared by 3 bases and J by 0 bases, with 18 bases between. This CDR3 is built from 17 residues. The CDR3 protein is CASSDSGRRLSSYEQYF. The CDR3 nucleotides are TGTGCCAGCAGTGATTCTGGGAGGCGGCTGAGCTCCTACGAGCAGTACTTC.

CDR3 sequence (DNA): TGTGCCATCGAGGATCCCCATACGAACACTGAAGCTTTCTTT. Translation: CAIEDPHTNTEAFF. This chain links TRBV6-1 with TRBJ1-1; no firm D call. Trimming pared 10 bases from V and 1 base from J, leaving 16 bases between. Germline assignment: CDR1 MNHNS and CDR2 SASEGT. The CDR3 runs to 14 residues.

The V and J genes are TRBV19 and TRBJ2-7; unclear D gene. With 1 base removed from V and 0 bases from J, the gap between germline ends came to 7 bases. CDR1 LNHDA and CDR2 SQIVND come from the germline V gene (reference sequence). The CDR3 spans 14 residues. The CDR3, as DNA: TGTGCCAGTAGTATAGGGCCTCACTCCTACGAGCAGTACTTC. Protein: CASSIGPHSYEQYF.

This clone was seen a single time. The CDR3 DNA is TGTGCCAGCAGCTTACGCCCTATTCCCTACAATGAGCAGTTCTTC. It codes for CASSLRPIPYNEQFF. The chain couples TRBV7-9 to TRBJ2-1; unclear D gene. The CDR3 totals 15 residues. Germline CDR1 and CDR2: SEHNR and FQNEAQ (reference sequence). V was cut by 2 bases and J by 2 bases, with 10 bases left in between.

The CDR3 nucleotides are TGTGCCAGCAGCTACGGACAGTCTGGAAACACCATATATTTT. It translates to CASSYGQSGNTIYF. J is TRBJ1-3 and V is TRBV5-8, with D tentatively TRBD1 (6 bases). Trimming removed 3 bases from V and 1 base from J, with 8 bases in between. The CDR3 length is 14 residues. The V gene's germline CDR1 is SGHTS and CDR2 YDEGEE. Variable domain in full (rest from reference TRBV5-8 and TRBJ1-3): EAGVTQSPTHLIKTRGQQATLRCSPISGHTSVYWYQQALGLGLQFLLWYDEGEERNRGNFPPRFSGRQFPNYSSELNVNALELEDSALYLCASSYGQSGNTIYFGEGSWLTVV.

Here the CDR3 DNA reads TGTGCCAGCAGCTTACTAATACTAGCGGGAGGGGGGGGCACAGATACGCAGTATTTT. It specifies CASSLLILAGGGGTDTQYF. V usage is TRBV7-2 and J usage is TRBJ2-3; TRBD2 matches at 13 bases. The CDR3 loop spans 19 amino acids. CDR1 and CDR2 from the germline V gene are SGHTA and FQGNSA. J lost 1 base, V lost 2 bases, and 9 bases had no gene match.

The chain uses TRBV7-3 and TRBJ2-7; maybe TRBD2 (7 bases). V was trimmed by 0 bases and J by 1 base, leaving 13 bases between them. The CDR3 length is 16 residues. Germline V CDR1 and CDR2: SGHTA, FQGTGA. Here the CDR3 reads CASSLTRGGRSYEQYF. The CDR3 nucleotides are TGTGCCAGCAGCTTAACTAGGGGGGGCCGGTCCTACGAGCAGTACTTC. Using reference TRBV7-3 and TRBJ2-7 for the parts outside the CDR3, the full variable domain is GAGVSQTPSNKVTEKGKYVELRCDPISGHTALYWYRQSLGQGPEFLIYFQGTGAADDSGLPNDRFFAVRPEGSVSTLKIQRTERGDSAVYLCASSLTRGGRSYEQYFGPGTRLTVT.

The CDR3 loop reads CAWSVGTIYNEQFF. CDR3 DNA sequence: TGTGCCTGGAGTGTTGGGACTATATACAATGAGCAGTTCTTC. V usage is TRBV30 and J usage is TRBJ2-1, with TRBD2 matching 7 bases. CDR1 is GTSNPN and CDR2 is SVGIG in the germline V gene (reference sequence). The CDR3 covers 14 residues. V shed 0 bases, J shed 4 bases, and the junction held 3 bases outside the gene matches.

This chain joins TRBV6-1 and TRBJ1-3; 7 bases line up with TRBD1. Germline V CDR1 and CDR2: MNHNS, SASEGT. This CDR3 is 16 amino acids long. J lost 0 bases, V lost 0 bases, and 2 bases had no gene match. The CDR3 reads CASSEADRISGNTIYF. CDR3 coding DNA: TGTGCCAGCAGTGAAGCGGACAGGATCTCTGGAAACACCATATATTTT.